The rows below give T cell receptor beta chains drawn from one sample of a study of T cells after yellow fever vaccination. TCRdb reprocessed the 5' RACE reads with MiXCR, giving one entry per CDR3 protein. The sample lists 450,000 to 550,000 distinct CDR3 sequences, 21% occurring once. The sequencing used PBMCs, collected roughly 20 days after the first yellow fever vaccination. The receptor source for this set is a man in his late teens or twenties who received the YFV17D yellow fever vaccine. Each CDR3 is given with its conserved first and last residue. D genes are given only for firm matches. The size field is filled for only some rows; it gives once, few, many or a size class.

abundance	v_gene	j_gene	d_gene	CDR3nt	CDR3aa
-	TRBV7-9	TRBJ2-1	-	TGTGCCAGCAGCTTAAGGGGCGTGAATCACAATGAGCAGTTCTTC	CASSLRGVNHNEQFF
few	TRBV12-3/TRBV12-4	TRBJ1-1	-	TGTGCCAGCAGTTTAAGGATTAATGAAGCTTTCTTT	CASSLRINEAFF
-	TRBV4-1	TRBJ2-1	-	TGCGCCAGCAGCCCCCGGGACAACAATGAGCAGTTCTTC	CASSPRDNNEQFF
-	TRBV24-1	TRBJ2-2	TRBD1	TGTGCCACCAGTGGACCCGGGACAGGGGATCCCCTGGACACCGGGGAGCTGTTTTTT	CATSGPGTGDPLDTGELFF
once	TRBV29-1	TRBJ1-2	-	TGCAGCGTTGAAGATCCTGGCTACACCTTC	CSVEDPGYTF
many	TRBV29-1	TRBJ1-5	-	TGCAGCGTTGTTCTGGGGGATAGCAATCAGCCCCAGCATTTT	CSVVLGDSNQPQHF
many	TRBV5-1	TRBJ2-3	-	TGCGCCAGCAGCCCTCGATCTGGGTGGAGGCTTATCACAGATACGCAGTATTTT	CASSPRSGWRLITDTQYF
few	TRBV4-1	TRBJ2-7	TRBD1	TGCGCCAGCAGCCCTGACAGGGGCCACGAGCAGTACTTC	CASSPDRGHEQYF
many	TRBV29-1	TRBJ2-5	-	TGCAGCGTTGTACGGGCGGGAAGGGGAGAGACCCAGTACTTC	CSVVRAGRGETQYF
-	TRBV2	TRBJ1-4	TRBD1	TGTGCCAGCAGTGACAGGGGGCAAGTCAGTGAAAAACTGTTTTTT	CASSDRGQVSEKLFF
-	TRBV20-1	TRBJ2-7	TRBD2	TGCAGTGCTAGCTCCGGGACTAGCGGGGGAGTATCCTACGAGCAGTACTTC	CSASSGTSGGVSYEQYF
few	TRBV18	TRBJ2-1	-	TGTGCCAGCTCCGCGACAGAGGGGCAAGAGCAGTTCTTC	CASSATEGQEQFF
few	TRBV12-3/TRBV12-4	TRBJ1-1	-	TGTGCCAGCAGTCCCTCGGGTGGGGTGAACACTGAAGCTTTCTTT	CASSPSGGVNTEAFF
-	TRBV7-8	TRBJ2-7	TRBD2	TGTGCCAGCAGCTACTCGACTAGCACGAGCTCCTACGAGCAGTACTTC	CASSYSTSTSSYEQYF
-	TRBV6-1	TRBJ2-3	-	TGTGCCAGTTCCCGCGCGGGCCCAGATACGCAGTATTTT	CASSRAGPDTQYF
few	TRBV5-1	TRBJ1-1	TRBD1	TGCGCCAGCAGCTGGGACAGTCCCCCGGGTGAAGCTTTCTTT	CASSWDSPPGEAFF
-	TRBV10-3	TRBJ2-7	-	TGTGCCATCAGTGAGTCGGGCAGGGAGATTTTCTACGAGCAGTACTTC	CAISESGREIFYEQYF
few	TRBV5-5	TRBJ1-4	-	TGTGCCAGCAGCCCGCTTGGTGGGACTAATGAAAAACTGTTTTTT	CASSPLGGTNEKLFF
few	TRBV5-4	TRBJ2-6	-	TGTGCCAGCAGCTTTGAAGAGGGGACCAACGTCCTGACTTTC	CASSFEEGTNVLTF
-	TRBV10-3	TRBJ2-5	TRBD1	TGTGCCATCAGTGTCGGACAGGCCGAGACCCAGTACTTC	CAISVGQAETQYF
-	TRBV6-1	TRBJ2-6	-	TGTGCCAGCAGTCGACAGGGACTCGGTGGGGCCAACGTCCTGACTTTC	CASSRQGLGGANVLTF
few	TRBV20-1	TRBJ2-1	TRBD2	TGCAGTGCTAGAAAGCGGGGGGCCTCCTACAATGAGCAGTTCTTC	CSARKRGASYNEQFF
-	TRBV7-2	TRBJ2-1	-	TGTGCCAGCAGCCAGTCGGGTTATGAGCAGTTCTTC	CASSQSGYEQFF
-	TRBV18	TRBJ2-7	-	TGTGCCAGCTCACCGGGAGTCGGAGGATCCTACGAGCAGTACTTC	CASSPGVGGSYEQYF
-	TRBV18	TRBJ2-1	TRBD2	TGTGCCAGCTCACCACCTAAGCGGGGGCGCATTTACAATGAGCAGTTCTTC	CASSPPKRGRIYNEQFF
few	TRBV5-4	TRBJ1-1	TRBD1	TGTGCCAGCAGCAGAACCGGGACAGGGGGGACTGAAGCTTTCTTT	CASSRTGTGGTEAFF
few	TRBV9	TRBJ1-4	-	TGTGCCAGCAGCACATCCAGCCTCCGAGGGGAAAAACTGTTTTTT	CASSTSSLRGEKLFF
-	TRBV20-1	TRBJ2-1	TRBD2	TGCAGTGCTAGATGGAGCGGGGGGTCTTACAATGAGCAGTTCTTC	CSARWSGGSYNEQFF
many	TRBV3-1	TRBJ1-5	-	TGTGCCAGCAGCCAAGACAATCAGCCCCAGCATTTT	CASSQDNQPQHF
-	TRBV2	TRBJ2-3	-	TGTGCCAGCAGTGCGTCAGATACGCAGTATTTT	CASSASDTQYF
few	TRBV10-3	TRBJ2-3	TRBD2	TGTGCCACGAGCCTAACGGGGGGGAACACAGATACGCAGTATTTT	CATSLTGGNTDTQYF
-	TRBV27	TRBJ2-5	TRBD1	TGTGCCAGCAGATCTCGGACAGGGGAAGAGACCCAGTACTTC	CASRSRTGEETQYF
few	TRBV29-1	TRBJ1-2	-	TGCAGCGGAAGACACTTCTATGGCTACACCTTC	CSGRHFYGYTF
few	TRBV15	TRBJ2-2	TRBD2	TGTGCCACCAGCTCTCAGCTGGGCGGTACTAGCGGGGGTCCGGACACCGGGGAGCTGTTTTTT	CATSSQLGGTSGGPDTGELFF
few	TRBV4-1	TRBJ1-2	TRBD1	TGCGCCAGCAGCCCTGGACAGGGGGAGAACTATGGCTACACCTTC	CASSPGQGENYGYTF
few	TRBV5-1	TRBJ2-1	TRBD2	TGCGCCAGCAGCCAGAGGTTGGCGGGGGTACCCCGGGAGCAGTTCTTC	CASSQRLAGVPREQFF
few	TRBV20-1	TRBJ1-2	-	TGCAGTGCTAGTACCGGTCCCCAGAACTATGGCTACACCTTC	CSASTGPQNYGYTF
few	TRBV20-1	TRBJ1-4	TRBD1	TGCAGTGCTAGACGGACAGGGTGGGATGAAAAACTGTTTTTT	CSARRTGWDEKLFF
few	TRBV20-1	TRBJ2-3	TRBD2	TGCAGTGCTAGAGATGTTAGCGGGGGGGCCAATACGCAGTATTTT	CSARDVSGGANTQYF
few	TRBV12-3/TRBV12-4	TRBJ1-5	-	TGTGCCAGCAGTTTTGGAACAGGGCGTAGCAATCAGCCCCAGCATTTT	CASSFGTGRSNQPQHF
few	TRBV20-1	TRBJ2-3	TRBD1	TGCAGTGCTAGAGATCTTAGGGACAGTATTCAGTATTTT	CSARDLRDSIQYF
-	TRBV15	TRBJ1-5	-	TGTGCCACCAGCTCCTTCGGGGGGCTGGGGAATCAGCCCCAGCATTTT	CATSSFGGLGNQPQHF
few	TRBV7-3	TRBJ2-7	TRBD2	TGTGCCAGCAGCTTAACAGCGGGGGGGTACTACGAGCAGTACTTC	CASSLTAGGYYEQYF
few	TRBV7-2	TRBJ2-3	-	TGTGCCAGCAGCCCCGAAATTCGCCCCACGCAGTATTTT	CASSPEIRPTQYF
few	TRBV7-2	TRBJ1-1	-	TGTGCCAGCACACCCCCGGGCGACACTGAAGCTTTCTTT	CASTPPGDTEAFF